Listed here is a single T cell receptor beta chain. Antigen: not known. The PCR employed 60 Vbeta primers together with 13 Jbeta primers. Assay: immunoSEQ multiplex PCR; the TCRdb copy retains only in-frame clones and omits some. This sample carries 200,000 to 300,000 clones, 84% of them seen once, and the ten largest clones take 1.5% to 2%. The junction had 3 bases not matched to a gene; V was cut back by 3 bases and J by 8 bases. The germline V gene encodes CDR1 GTSNPN and CDR2 SVGIG (reference sequence). The CDR3 length is 11 residues. The sample comes from a study of cytomegalovirus exposure and HLA in healthy donors. Broader study findings: Segments of the TCR beta V type were, in most cases, productive about 87% or about 30% of the time in an earlier analysis. Later analysis revealed greater clonal expansion in HLA-associated TCR beta chains than in equally common others.

The V call is TRBV30, the J call TRBJ1-1, with 7 bases identical to TRBD1. The sample taken for sequencing was PBMCs. The source of this sequence is a woman aged 40 to 50 in good health and CMV-seropositive. CDR3 in amino acids: CAWSSTGEAFF. CDR3 coding DNA: TGTGCCTGGAGCTCGACAGGGGAAGCTTTCTTT.